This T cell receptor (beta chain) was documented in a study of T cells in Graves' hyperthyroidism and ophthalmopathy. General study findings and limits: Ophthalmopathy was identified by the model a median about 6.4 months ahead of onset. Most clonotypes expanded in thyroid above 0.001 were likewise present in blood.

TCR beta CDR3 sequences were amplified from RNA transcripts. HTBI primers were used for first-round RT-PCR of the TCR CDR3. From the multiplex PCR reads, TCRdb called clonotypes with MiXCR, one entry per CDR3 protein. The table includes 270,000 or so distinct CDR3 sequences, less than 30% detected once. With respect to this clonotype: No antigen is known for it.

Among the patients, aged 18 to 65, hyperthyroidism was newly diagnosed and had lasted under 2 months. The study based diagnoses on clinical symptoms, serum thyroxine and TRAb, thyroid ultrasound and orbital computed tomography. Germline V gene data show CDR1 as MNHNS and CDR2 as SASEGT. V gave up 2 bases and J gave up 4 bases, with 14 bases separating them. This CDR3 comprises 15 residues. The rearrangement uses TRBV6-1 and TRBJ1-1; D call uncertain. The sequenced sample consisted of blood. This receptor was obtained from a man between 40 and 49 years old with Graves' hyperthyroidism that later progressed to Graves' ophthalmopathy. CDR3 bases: TGTGCCAGCAGTGAAACTAGCTCCGCTCCCACTGAAGCTTTCTTT. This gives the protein CASSETSSAPTEAFF.